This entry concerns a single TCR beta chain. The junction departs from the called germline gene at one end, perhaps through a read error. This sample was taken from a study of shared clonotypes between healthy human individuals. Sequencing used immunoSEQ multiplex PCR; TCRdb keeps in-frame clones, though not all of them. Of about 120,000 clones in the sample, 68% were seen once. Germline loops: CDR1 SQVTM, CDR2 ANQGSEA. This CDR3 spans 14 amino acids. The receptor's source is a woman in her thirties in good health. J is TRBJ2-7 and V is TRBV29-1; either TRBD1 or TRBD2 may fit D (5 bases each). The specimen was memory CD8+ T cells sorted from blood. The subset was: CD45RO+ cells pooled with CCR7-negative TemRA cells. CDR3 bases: TGCAGCGTTGAGGGGACGACGTCACCCTACGGGCAGTACTTC. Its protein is CSVEGTTSPYGQYF.